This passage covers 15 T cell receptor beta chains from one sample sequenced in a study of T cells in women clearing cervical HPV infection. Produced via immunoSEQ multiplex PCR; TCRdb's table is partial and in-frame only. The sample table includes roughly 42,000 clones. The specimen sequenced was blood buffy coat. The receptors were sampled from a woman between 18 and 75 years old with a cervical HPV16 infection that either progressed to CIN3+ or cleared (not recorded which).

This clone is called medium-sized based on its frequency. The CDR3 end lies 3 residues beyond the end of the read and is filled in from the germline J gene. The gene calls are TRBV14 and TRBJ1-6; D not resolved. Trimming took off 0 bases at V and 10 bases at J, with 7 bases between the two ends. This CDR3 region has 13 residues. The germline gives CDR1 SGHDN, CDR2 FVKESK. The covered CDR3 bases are TGTGCCAGCAGCCAAGAGTACGGGTCACCC. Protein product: CASSQEYGSP. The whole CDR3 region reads CASSQEYGSPLHF.

The CDR3 loop is CASSRDLGYGYTF. The CDR3 bases that were read are TGTGCCAGCAGTAGGGACTTGGGGTATGGC. The chain carries TRBV28 and TRBJ1-2; D possibly corresponds to TRBD1 (5 bases). The read ends 3 residues early relative to the CDR3; the germline J gene fills the gap. V was cut by 5 bases and J by 5 bases, with 12 bases left in between. The CDR3 has 13 amino acids. The germline V gene encodes CDR1 MDHEN and CDR2 SYDVKM.

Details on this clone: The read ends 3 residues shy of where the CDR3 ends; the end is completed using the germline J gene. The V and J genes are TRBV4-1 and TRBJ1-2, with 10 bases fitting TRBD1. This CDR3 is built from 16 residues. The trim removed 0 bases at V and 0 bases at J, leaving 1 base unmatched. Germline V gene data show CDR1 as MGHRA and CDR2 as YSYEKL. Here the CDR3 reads CASSQDGTGANYGYTF. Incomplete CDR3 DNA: TGCGCCAGCAGCCAAGATGGGACAGGGGCTAACTATGGC.

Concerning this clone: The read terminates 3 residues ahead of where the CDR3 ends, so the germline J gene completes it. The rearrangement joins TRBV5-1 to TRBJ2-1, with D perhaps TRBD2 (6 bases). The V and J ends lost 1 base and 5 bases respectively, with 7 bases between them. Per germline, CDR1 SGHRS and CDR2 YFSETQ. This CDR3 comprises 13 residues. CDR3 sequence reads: CASSLTSNNEQFF. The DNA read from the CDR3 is TGCGCCAGCAGCTTGACTAGCAACAATGAG.

CDR3 sequence: CASSFGTGFGNTIYF. The CDR3 bases that were read are TGTGCCAGCAGCTTCGGGACAGGGTTTGGAAACACC. The V call is TRBV7-8, the J call TRBJ1-3; 9 bases fit TRBD1. Sequencing ends 3 residues short of the CDR3 end; the germline J gene provides the rest. The CDR3 runs to 15 residues. J lost 3 bases, V lost 3 bases, and 3 bases had no gene match. Germline loops: CDR1 SGHVS, CDR2 FQNEAQ.

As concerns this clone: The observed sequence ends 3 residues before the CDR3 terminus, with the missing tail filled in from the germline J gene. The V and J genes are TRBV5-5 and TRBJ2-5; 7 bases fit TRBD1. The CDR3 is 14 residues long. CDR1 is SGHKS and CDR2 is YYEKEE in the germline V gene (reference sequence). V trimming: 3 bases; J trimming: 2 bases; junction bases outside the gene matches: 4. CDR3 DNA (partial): TGTGCCAGCAGCTCCGGGGACAGTCAAGAGACC. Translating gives CASSSGDSQET. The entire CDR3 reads CASSSGDSQETQYF.

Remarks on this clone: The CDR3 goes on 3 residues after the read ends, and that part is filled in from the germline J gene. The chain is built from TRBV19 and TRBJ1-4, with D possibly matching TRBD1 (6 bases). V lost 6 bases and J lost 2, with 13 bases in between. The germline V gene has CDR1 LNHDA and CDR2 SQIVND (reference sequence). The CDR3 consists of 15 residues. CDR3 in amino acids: CASSTTGTTNEKLFF. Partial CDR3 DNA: TGTGCCAGTAGCACCACAGGGACGACTAATGAAAAA.

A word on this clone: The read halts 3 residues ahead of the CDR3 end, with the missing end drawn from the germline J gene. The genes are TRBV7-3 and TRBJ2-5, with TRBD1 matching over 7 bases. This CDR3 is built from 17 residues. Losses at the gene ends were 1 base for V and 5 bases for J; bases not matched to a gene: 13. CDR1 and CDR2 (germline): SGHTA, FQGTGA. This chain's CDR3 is CASSLRGQTLAGETQYF. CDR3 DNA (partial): TGTGCCAGCAGCTTAAGGGGACAGACCTTGGCCGGGGAGACC.

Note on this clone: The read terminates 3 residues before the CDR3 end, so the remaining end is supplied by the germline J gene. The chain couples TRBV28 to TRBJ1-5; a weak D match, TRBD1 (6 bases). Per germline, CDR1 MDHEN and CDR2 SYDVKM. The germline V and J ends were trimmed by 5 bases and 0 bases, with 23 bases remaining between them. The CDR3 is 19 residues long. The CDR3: CASSAPGARGDYSNQPQHF. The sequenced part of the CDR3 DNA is TGTGCCAGCAGTGCCCCAGGGGCCAGGGGCGATTATAGCAATCAGCCC.

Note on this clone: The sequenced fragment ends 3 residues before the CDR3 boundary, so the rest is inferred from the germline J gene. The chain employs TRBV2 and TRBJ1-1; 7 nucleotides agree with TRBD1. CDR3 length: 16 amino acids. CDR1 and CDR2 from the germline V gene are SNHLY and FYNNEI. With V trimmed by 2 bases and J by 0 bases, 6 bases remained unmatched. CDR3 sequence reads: CASSEQGGLLNTEAFF. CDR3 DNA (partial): TGTGCCAGCAGTGAACAGGGGGGTCTACTGAACACTGAA.

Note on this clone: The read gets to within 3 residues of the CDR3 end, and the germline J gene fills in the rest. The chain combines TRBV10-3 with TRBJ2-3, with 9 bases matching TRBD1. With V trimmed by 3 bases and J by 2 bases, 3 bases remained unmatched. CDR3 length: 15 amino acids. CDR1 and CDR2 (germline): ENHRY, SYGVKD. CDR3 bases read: TGTGCCATCAGTGACCGGGACAGGGACACAGATACG. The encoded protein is CAISDRDRDTDT. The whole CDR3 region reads CAISDRDRDTDTQYF.

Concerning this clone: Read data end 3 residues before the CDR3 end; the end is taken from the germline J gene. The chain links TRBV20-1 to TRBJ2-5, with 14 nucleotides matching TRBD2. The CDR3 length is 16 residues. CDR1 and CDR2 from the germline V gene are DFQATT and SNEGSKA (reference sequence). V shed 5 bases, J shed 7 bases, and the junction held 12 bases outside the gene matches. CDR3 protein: CSAGRLAGGQIRTQYF. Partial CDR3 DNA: TGCAGTGCTGGCCGACTAGCGGGGGGGCAAATACGGACC.

CDR3 DNA, as far as it was read: TGCAGCGTTTGTCTGGGGGGTTCGAGGGAGAGGACTGAA. The encoded protein is CSVCLGGSRERTE. The complete CDR3 reads CSVCLGGSRERTEAFF. The gene calls are TRBV29-1 and TRBJ1-1; possible D gene TRBD1, 5 bases. The read terminates 3 residues ahead of where the CDR3 ends, so the germline J gene completes it. Looked up from germline, CDR1 is SQVTM and CDR2 is ANQGSEA. The CDR3 has 16 residues. Trimming pared 5 bases from V and 5 bases from J, leaving 24 bases between.

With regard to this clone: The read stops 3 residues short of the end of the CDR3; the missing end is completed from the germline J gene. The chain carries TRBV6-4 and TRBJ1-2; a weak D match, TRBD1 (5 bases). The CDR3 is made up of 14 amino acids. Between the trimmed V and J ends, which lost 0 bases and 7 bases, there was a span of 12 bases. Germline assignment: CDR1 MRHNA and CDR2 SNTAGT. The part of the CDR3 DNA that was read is TGTGCCAGCAGTGACTCGGGGCCCGGGGGTGGC. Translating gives CASSDSGPGGG. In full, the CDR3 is CASSDSGPGGGYTF.

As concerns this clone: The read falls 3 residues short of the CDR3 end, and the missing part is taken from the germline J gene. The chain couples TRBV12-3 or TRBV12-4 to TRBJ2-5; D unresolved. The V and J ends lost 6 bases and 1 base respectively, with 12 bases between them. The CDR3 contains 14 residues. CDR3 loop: CASSPVFFQETQYF. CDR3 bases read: TGTGCCAGCAGCCCCGTGTTCTTCCAAGAGACC.